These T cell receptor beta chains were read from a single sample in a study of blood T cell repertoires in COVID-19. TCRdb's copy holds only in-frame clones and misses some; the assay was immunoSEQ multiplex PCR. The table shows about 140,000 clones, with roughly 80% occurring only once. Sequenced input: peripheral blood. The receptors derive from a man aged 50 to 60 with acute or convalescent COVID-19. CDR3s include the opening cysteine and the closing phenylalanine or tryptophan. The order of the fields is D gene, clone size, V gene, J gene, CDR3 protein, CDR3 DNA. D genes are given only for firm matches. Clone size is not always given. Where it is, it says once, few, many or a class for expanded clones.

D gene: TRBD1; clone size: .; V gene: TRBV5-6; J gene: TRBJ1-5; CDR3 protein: CASSLFAGGEGQPQHF; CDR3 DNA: TGTGCCAGCAGCTTGTTCGCAGGGGGAGAGGGTCAGCCCCAGCATTTT
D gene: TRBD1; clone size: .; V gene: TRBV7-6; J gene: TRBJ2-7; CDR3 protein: CASSFRGQGLDEQYF; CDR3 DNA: TGTGCCAGCAGCTTTAGGGGACAGGGTCTGGACGAGCAGTACTTC
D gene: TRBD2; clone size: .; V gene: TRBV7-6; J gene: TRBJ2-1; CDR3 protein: CASSLALPGLAGGFSYNEQFF; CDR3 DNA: TGTGCCAGCAGCTTAGCGCTACCGGGGCTAGCGGGGGGGTTCTCCTACAATGAGCAGTTCTTC
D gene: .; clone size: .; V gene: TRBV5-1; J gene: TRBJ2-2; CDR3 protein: CASRRDIQNTGELFF; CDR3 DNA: TGCGCCAGCAGACGGGACATCCAGAACACCGGGGAGCTGTTTTTT
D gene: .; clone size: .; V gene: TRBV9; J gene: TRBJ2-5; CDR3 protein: CASSPLQKGGETQYF; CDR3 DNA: TGTGCCAGCAGCCCATTACAGAAGGGAGGAGAGACCCAGTACTTC
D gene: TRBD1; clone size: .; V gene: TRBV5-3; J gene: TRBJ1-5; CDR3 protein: CARGTGGNQPQHF; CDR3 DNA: TGTGCCAGAGGGACAGGGGGCAATCAGCCCCAGCATTTT
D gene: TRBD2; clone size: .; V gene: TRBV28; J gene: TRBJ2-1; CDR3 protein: CASRSPSGGYNEQFF; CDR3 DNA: TGTGCCAGCAGATCTCCCAGCGGGGGTTACAATGAGCAGTTCTTC
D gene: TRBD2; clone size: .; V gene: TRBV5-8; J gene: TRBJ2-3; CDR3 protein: CASSTQLAGGTDTQYF; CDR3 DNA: TGTGCCAGCAGCACTCAACTAGCGGGGGGCACAGATACGCAGTATTTT
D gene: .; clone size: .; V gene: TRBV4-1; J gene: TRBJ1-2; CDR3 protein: CASSQDAAINTYGYTF; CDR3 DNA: TGCGCCAGCAGCCAAGATGCGGCCATCAATACCTATGGCTACACCTTC
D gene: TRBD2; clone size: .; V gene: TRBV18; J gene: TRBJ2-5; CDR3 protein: CASSPPPSGGKTQYF; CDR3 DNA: TGTGCCAGCTCACCACCCCCTAGCGGGGGAAAGACCCAGTACTTC
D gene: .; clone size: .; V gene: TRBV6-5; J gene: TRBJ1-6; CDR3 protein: CASSYSKGPNSPLHF; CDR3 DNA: TGTGCCAGCAGTTACTCGAAGGGGCCTAATTCACCCCTCCACTTT
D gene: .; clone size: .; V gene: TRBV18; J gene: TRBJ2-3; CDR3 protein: CASLSNDNTDTQYF; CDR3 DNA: TGTGCCAGCTTGAGTAACGATAACACAGATACGCAGTATTTT
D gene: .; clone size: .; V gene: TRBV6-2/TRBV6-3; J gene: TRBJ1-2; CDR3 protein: CASSRQSYGYTF; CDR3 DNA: TGTGCCAGCAGTAGACAGTCCTATGGCTACACCTTC
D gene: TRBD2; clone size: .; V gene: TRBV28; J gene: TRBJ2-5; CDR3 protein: CASSLFGLAGGETQYF; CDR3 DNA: TGTGCCAGCAGTTTATTTGGACTAGCGGGCGGAGAGACCCAGTACTTC
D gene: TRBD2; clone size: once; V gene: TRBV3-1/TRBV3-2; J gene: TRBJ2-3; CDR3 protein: CASSTGTSTDTQYF; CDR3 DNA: TGTGCCAGCAGCACCGGGACTAGTACAGATACGCAGTATTTT
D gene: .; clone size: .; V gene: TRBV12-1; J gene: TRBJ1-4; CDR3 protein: CASSFLRRNEKLFF; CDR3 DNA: TGTGCCAGCAGCTTTTTAAGGAGAAATGAAAAACTGTTTTTT
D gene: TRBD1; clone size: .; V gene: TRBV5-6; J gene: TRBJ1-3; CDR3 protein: CASSLGRGGGNTIYF; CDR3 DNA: TGTGCCAGCAGCTTGGGACGAGGGGGCGGAAACACCATATATTTT
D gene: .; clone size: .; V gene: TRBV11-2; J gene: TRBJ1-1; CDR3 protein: CASCTAQVNTEAFF; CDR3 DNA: TGTGCCAGCTGCACTGCGCAGGTTAACACTGAAGCTTTCTTT
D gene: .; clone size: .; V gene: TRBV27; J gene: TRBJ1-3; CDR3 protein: CASSLSGSLLSGNTIYF; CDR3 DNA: TGTGCCAGCAGTTTATCGGGCAGTCTTCTCTCTGGAAACACCATATATTTT
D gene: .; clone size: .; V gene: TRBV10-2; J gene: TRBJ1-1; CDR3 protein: CASSWGGVATEAFF; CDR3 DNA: TGCGCCAGCAGCTGGGGAGGAGTTGCCACTGAAGCTTTCTTT
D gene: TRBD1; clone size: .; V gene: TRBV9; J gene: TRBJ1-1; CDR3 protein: CASSVGGTGTLWSTEAFF; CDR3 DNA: TGTGCCAGCAGCGTAGGGGGGACAGGGACATTGTGGAGCACTGAAGCTTTCTTT
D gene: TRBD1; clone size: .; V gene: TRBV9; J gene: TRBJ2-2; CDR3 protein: CASSSTGATGELFF; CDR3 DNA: TGTGCCAGCAGCTCAACAGGGGCCACCGGGGAGCTGTTTTTT
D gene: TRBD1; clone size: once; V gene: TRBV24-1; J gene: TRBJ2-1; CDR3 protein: CATSRTGTVNNEQFF; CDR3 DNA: TGTGCCACCAGTCGTACCGGGACAGTTAACAATGAGCAGTTCTTC
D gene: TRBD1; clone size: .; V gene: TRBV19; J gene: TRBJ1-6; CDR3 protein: CASSPDRENSPLHF; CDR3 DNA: TGTGCCAGTAGTCCAGACAGGGAGAATTCACCCCTCCACTTT